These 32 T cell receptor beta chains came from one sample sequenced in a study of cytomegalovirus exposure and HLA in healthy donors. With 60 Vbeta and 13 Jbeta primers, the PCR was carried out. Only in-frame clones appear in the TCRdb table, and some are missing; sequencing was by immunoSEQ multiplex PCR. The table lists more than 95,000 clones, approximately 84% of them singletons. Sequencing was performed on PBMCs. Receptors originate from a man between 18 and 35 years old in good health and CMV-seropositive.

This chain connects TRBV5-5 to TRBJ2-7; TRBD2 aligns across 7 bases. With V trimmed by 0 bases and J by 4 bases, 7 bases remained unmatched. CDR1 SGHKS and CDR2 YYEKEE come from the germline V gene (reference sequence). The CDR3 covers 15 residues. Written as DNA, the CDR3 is TGTGCCAGCAGCTTGGGGCTAGCGGACCTATACGAGCAGTACTTC. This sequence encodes CASSLGLADLYEQYF.

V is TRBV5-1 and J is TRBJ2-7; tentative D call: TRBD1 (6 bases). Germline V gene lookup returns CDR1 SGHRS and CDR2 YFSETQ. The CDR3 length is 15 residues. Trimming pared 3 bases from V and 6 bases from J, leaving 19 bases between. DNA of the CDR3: TGCGCCAGCAGCTCCAGGACAGTAGAGGGTCGCGAGCAGTACTTC. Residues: CASSSRTVEGREQYF.

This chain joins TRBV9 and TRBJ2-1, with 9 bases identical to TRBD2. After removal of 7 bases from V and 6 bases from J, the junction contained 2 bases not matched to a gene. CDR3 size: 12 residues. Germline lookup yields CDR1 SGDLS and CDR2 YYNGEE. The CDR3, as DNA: TGTGCCAGCGCAGCGGGGGGCAATGAGCAGTTCTTC. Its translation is CASAAGGNEQFF.

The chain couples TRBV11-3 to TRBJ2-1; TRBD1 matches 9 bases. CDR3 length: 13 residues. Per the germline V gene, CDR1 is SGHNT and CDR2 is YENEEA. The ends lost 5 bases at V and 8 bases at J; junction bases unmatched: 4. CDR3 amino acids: CASSHGTGYEQFF. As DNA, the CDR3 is TGTGCCAGCAGCCACGGGACAGGGTATGAGCAGTTCTTC.

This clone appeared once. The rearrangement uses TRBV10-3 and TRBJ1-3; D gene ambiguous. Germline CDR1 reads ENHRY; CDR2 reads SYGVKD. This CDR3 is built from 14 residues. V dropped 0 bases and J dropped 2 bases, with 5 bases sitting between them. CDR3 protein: CAISESGAGNTIYF. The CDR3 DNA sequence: TGTGCCATCAGTGAGTCCGGGGCTGGAAACACCATATATTTT.

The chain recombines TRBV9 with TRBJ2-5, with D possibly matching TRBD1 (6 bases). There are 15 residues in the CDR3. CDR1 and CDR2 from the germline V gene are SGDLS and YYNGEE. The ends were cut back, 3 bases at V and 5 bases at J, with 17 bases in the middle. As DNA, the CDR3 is TGTGCCAGCAGCGAGGGGGAAAGGGGCTTTGAGACCCAGTACTTC. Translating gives CASSEGERGFETQYF.

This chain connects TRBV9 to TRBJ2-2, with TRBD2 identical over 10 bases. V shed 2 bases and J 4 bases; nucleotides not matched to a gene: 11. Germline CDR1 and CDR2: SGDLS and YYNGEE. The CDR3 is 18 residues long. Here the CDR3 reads CASSVERGGITSTGELFF. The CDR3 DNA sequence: TGTGCCAGCAGCGTTGAGCGGGGGGGTATAACGAGCACCGGGGAGCTGTTTTTT.

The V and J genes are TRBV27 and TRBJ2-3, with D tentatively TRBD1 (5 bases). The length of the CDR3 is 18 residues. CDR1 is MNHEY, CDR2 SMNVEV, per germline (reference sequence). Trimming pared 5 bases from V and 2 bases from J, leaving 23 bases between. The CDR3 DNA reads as TGTGCCAGCAGTCTAAGGGGCACAGGCCCCGGATACACAGATACGCAGTATTTT. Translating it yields CASSLRGTGPGYTDTQYF.

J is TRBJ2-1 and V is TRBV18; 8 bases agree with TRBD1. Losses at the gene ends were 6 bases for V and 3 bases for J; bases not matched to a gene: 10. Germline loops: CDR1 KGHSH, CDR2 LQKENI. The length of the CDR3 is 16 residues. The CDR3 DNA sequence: TGTGCCAGCTCCCACGGACAGGGAACCCTCTACAATGAGCAGTTCTTC. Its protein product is CASSHGQGTLYNEQFF.

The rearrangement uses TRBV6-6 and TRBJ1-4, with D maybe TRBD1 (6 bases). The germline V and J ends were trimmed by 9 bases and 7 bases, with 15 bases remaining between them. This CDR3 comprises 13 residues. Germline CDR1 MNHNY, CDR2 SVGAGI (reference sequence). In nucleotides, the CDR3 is TGTGCCAGTATTGGGGCAGGGGCTGAAAAACTGTTTTTT. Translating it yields CASIGAGAEKLFF.

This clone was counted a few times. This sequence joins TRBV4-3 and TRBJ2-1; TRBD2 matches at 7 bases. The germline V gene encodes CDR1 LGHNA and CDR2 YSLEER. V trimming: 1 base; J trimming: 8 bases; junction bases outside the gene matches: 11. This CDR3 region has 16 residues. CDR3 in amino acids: CASSQGGGRSDHEQFF. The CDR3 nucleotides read TGCGCCAGCAGCCAAGGGGGAGGGCGGTCGGACCATGAGCAGTTCTTC.

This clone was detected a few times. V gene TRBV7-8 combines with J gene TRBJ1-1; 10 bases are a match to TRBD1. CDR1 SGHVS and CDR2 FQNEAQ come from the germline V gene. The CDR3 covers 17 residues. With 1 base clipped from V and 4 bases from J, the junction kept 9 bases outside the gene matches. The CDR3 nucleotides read TGTGCCAGCAGCTTAGTAGGACAGGGGGGTCAGGGCACTGAAGCTTTCTTT. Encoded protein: CASSLVGQGGQGTEAFF.

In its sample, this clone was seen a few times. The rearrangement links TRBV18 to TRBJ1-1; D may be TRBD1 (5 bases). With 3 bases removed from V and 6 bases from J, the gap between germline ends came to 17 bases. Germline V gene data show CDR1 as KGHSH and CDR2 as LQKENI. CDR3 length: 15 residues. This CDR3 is CASSPLAQKGAEAFF. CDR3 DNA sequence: TGTGCCAGCTCACCGTTGGCCCAGAAAGGGGCTGAAGCTTTCTTT.

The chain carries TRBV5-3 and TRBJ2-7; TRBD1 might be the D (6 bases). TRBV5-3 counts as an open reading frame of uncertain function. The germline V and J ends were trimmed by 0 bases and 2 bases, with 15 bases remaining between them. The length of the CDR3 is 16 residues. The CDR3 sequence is CARSLAPQGQTYEQYF. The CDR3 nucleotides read TGTGCCAGAAGCTTGGCTCCCCAGGGGCAAACCTACGAGCAGTACTTC.

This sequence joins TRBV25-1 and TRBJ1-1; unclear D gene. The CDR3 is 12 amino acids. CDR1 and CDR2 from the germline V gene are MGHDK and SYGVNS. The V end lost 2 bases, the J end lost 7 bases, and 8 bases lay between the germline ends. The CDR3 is CASSEVVGEAFF. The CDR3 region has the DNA TGTGCCAGCAGTGAAGTGGTCGGTGAAGCTTTCTTT.

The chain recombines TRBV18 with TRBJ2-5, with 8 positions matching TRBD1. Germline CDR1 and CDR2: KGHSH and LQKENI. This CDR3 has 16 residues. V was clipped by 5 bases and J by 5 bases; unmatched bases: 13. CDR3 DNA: TGTGCCAGCTCAGGGACAGGCTCTTTTTCTATCGAGACCCAGTACTTC. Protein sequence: CASSGTGSFSIETQYF.

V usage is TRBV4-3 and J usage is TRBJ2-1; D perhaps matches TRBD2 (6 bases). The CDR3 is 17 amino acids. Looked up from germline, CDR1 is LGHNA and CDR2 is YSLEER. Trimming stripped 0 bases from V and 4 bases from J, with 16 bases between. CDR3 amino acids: CASSQDFGGEAYNEQFF. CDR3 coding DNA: TGCGCCAGCAGCCAAGATTTCGGGGGAGAAGCGTACAATGAGCAGTTCTTC.

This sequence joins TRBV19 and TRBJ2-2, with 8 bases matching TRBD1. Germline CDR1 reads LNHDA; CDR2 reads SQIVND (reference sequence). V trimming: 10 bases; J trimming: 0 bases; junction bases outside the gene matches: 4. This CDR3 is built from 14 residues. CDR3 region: CATLDRANTGELFF. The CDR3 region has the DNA TGTGCCACCCTGGACAGGGCGAACACCGGGGAGCTGTTTTTT.

CDR3 residues: CASSITSQNQPQHF. The CDR3 bases are TGTGCCAGTAGTATAACCTCCCAGAATCAGCCCCAGCATTTT. The rearrangement links TRBV19 to TRBJ1-5; D gene uncertain. The CDR3 spans 14 residues. The V gene's germline CDR1 is LNHDA and CDR2 SQIVND (reference sequence). The V end lost 2 bases, the J end lost 4 bases, and 9 bases lay between the germline ends.

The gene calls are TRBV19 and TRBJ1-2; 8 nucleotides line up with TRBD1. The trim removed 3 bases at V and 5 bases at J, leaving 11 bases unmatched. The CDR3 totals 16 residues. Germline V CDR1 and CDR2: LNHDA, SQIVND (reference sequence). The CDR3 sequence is CASSITRRTGRYGYTF. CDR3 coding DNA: TGTGCCAGTAGTATCACTCGTCGGACAGGGAGGTATGGCTACACCTTC.

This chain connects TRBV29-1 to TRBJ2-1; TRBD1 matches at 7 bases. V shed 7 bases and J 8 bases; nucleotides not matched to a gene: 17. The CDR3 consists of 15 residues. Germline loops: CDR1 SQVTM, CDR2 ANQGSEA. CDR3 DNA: TGCAGCGCAGACAGGGTGACCCTTAGGGGCGATGAGCAGTTCTTC. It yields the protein CSADRVTLRGDEQFF.

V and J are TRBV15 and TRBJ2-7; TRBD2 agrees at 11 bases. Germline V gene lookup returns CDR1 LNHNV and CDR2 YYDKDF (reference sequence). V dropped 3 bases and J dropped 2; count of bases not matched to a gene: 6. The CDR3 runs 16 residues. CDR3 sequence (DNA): TGTGCCACCAGCAGGCAAGGACTAGCGGGCGCCTACGAGCAGTACTTC. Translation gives CATSRQGLAGAYEQYF.

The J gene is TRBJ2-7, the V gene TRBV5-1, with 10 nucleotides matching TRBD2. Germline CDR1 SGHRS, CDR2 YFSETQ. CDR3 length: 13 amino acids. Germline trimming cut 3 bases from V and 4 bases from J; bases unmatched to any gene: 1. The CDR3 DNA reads TGCGCCAGCAGCTCGGGACTAGCGTACGAGCAGTACTTC. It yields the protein CASSSGLAYEQYF.

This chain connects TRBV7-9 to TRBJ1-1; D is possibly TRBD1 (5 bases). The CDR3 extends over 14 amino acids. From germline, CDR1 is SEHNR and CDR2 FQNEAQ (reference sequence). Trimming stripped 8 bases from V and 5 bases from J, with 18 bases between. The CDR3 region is CASLKGGSGTEAFF. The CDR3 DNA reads TGTGCCAGCCTAAAAGGCGGATCAGGGACTGAAGCTTTCTTT.

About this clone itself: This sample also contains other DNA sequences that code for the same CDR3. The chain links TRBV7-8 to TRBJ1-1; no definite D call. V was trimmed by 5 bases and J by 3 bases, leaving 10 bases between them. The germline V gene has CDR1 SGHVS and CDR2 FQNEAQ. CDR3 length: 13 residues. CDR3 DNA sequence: TGTGCCAGCAGCCCGCGGACTGACACTGAAGCTTTCTTT. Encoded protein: CASSPRTDTEAFF.

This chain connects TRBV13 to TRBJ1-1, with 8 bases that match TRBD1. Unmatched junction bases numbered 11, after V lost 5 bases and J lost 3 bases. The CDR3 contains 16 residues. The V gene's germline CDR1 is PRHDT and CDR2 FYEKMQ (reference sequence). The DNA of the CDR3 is TGTGCCAGCAGCCCGCCAGGGGGCTTGGGGGACACTGAAGCTTTCTTT. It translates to CASSPPGGLGDTEAFF.

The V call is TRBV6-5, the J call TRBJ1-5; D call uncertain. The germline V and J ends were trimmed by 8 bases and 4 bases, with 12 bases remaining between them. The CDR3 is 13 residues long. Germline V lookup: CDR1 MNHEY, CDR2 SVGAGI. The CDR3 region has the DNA TGTGCCAGCGCCGGGTCTGGGAATCAGCCCCAGCATTTT. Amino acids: CASAGSGNQPQHF.

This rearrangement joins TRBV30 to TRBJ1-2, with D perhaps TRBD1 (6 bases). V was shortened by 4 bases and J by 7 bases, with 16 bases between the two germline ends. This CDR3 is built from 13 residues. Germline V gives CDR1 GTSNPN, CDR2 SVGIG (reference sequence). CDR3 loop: CAWNLGGAGGYTF. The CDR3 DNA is TGTGCCTGGAACCTCGGGGGGGCGGGTGGCTACACCTTC. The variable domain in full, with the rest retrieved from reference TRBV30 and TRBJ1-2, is SQTIHQWPATLVQPVGSPLSLECTVEGTSNPNLYWYRQAAGRGLQLLFYSVGIGQISSEVPQNLSASRPQDRQFILSSKKLLLSDSGFYLCAWNLGGAGGYTFGSGTRLTVV.

In DNA form, the CDR3 reads TGTGCCAGCACTGGGGACAGTGGTAGCAATCAGCCCCAGCATTTT. Protein product: CASTGDSGSNQPQHF. The chain employs TRBV2 and TRBJ1-5; TRBD1 agrees at 7 bases. V lost 7 bases to trimming and J lost 0 bases; unmatched junction nucleotides: 6. The germline gives CDR1 SNHLY, CDR2 FYNNEI. This CDR3 region has 15 residues.

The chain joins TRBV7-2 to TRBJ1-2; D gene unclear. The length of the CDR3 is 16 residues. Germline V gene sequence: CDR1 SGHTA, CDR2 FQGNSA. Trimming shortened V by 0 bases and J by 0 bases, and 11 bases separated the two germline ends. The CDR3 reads CASSLAGGEPNYGYTF. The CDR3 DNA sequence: TGTGCCAGCAGCTTAGCAGGTGGGGAGCCTAACTATGGCTACACCTTC.

The CDR3 spells CASSTGRASSTDTQYF. The CDR3 DNA follows: TGTGCCAGTAGTACCGGGAGAGCCTCCAGCACAGATACGCAGTATTTT. The chain carries TRBV19 and TRBJ2-3; TRBD2 is a possible D gene (6 bases). Per the germline V gene, CDR1 is LNHDA and CDR2 is SQIVND (reference sequence). The CDR3 totals 16 residues. The V end was cut by 4 bases, the J end by 0 bases, with 14 bases between.

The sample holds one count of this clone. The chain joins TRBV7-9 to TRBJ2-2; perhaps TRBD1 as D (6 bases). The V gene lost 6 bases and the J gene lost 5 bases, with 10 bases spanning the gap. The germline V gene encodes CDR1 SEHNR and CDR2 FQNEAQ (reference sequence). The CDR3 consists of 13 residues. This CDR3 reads CASRLQGTGELFF. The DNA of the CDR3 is TGTGCCAGCAGGTTACAGGGAACCGGGGAGCTGTTTTTT.